Below are 23 T cell receptor beta chains sequenced from a single sample in a study of OX40 agonist ivuxolimab in advanced cancers. The repertoire was sequenced with immunoSEQ multiplex PCR; TCRdb's copy has only in-frame clones and lacks some. Among about 73,000 clones listed, 65% to 90% were seen once. The input for sequencing was CD4+ or CD8+ T cells sorted from blood, taken in a trial of the OX40 agonist ivuxolimab. Receptors were obtained from an adult with an advanced solid tumor such as melanoma, head and neck, liver or kidney cancer.

This chain connects TRBV5-1 to TRBJ2-3; the D gene is possibly TRBD2 (5 bases). The CDR3 has 15 residues. Germline values: CDR1 SGHRS, CDR2 YFSETQ. V was clipped by 4 bases and J by 1 base, with 13 bases between them. The CDR3 DNA is TGCGCCAGCAGCCCCCAGACTATTGGCACAGATACGCAGTATTTT. It codes for CASSPQTIGTDTQYF.

The V call is TRBV5-1, the J call TRBJ2-3; D not resolved. V lost 4 bases and J lost 0, with 12 bases in between. CDR1 and CDR2 from the germline V gene are SGHRS and YFSETQ. The CDR3 has 15 amino acids. The CDR3 region has the DNA TGCGCCAGCAGCCCCCGAGTCCCTAGCACAGATACGCAGTATTTT. Translating it yields CASSPRVPSTDTQYF.

The V call is TRBV27, the J call TRBJ1-4; D is unclear. The V gene's germline CDR1 is MNHEY and CDR2 SMNVEV (reference sequence). V lost 2 bases and J 5 bases, leaving 9 bases between the germline ends. There are 14 residues in the CDR3. The CDR3 reads CASSLTWQNEKLFF. The CDR3 nucleotides are TGTGCCAGCAGTTTAACTTGGCAGAATGAAAAACTGTTTTTT.

The genes are TRBV6-5 and TRBJ1-5, with TRBD1 as a possible D gene (5 bases). The V end lost 6 bases, the J end lost 7 bases, and 16 bases lay between the germline ends. Germline assignment: CDR1 MNHEY and CDR2 SVGAGI. The CDR3 sequence is 14 residues long. CDR3 DNA: TGTGCCAGCAGCTGGGACGGCCGGAGCCAGCCCCAGCATTTT. Amino acids: CASSWDGRSQPQHF.

The V call is TRBV29-1, the J call TRBJ2-6; D remains ambiguous. Germline V gives CDR1 SQVTM, CDR2 ANQGSEA. CDR3 size: 14 residues. V lost 3 bases and J lost 2, with 8 bases in between. CDR3 coding DNA: TGCAGCGTTGAGGGTGTAGCTGGGGCCAACGTCCTGACTTTC. This sequence encodes CSVEGVAGANVLTF.

This clone appeared a few times. The CDR3 region is CASRWDQKGNTEAFF. CDR3 DNA sequence: TGTGCCAGCAGGTGGGATCAAAAGGGGAACACTGAAGCTTTCTTT. The chain has TRBV6-5 and TRBJ1-1; D is undetermined. Germline V lookup: CDR1 MNHEY, CDR2 SVGAGI. The CDR3 runs 15 residues. Trimming cost V 6 bases and J 1 base, with 15 bases left between them.

The chain recombines TRBV27 with TRBJ2-7; tentative D call: TRBD1 (6 bases). Looked up from germline, CDR1 is MNHEY and CDR2 is SMNVEV (reference sequence). The CDR3 is 16 residues long. V shed 6 bases and J shed 0 bases, with 18 bases lying between them. Here the CDR3 reads CASSLMGAERSYEQYF. For the CDR3, the DNA is TGTGCCAGCAGCCTTATGGGGGCGGAACGCTCCTACGAGCAGTACTTC.

V usage is TRBV14 and J usage is TRBJ2-7; TRBD2 is a possible D gene (6 bases). V shed 3 bases and J shed 5 bases, with 17 bases lying between them. This CDR3 is 15 amino acids long. From germline, CDR1 is SGHDN and CDR2 FVKESK. In DNA, the CDR3 is TGTGCCAGCAGCCATCTGTCGGGAGTGTTCAACGAGCAGTACTTC. It translates to CASSHLSGVFNEQYF.

The chain has TRBV5-6 and TRBJ2-7; 10 positions match TRBD2. CDR3 length equals 16 residues. V dropped 5 bases and J dropped 2; count of bases not matched to a gene: 10. The germline V gene encodes CDR1 SGHDT and CDR2 YYEEEE. CDR3: CASSLFLAGGPYEQYF. Here the CDR3 DNA reads TGTGCCAGCAGTCTGTTCTTAGCGGGGGGCCCCTACGAGCAGTACTTC. Full variable domain (rest looked up from reference TRBV5-6 and TRBJ2-7): DAGVTQSPTHLIKTRGQQVTLRCSPKSGHDTVSWYQQALGQGPQFIFQYYEEEERQRGNFPDRFSGHQFPNYSSELNVNALLLGDSALYLCASSLFLAGGPYEQYFGPGTRLTVT.

This chain links TRBV7-2 with TRBJ1-2; tentatively, D is TRBD1 (5 bases). V was pared by 2 bases and J by 3 bases, with 13 bases between. The CDR3 has 15 amino acids. Germline V gene lookup returns CDR1 SGHTA and CDR2 FQGNSA. The CDR3 bases are TGTGCCAGCAGCTTAAACCCGACAGACTACTATGGCTACACCTTC. Translation: CASSLNPTDYYGYTF.

This clone appeared a few times. This chain uses TRBV28 with TRBJ2-7, with 7 bases matching TRBD1. The germline V gene has CDR1 MDHEN and CDR2 SYDVKM. The CDR3 extends over 12 amino acids. Trimming at V came to 8 bases and at J to 2 bases, leaving 3 bases not matched to a gene. CDR3 in DNA: TGTGCCAGCGCACAGGGGCCCTACGAGCAGTACTTC. It is translated as CASAQGPYEQYF.

The chain joins TRBV5-6 to TRBJ2-1; no clear D. The ends were cut back, 2 bases at V and 9 bases at J, with 15 bases in the middle. Germline V gives CDR1 SGHDT, CDR2 YYEEEE. The CDR3 contains 14 residues. The CDR3 here is CASSFRTLGGEQFF. CDR3 nucleotides: TGTGCCAGCAGCTTCCGGACCCTGGGCGGTGAGCAGTTCTTC.

This clone was observed a single time. This chain connects TRBV15 to TRBJ2-3; no clear D gene. V was shortened by 0 bases and J by 2 bases, with 21 bases between the two germline ends. Germline CDR1 is LNHNV and CDR2 is YYDKDF (reference sequence). The CDR3 spans 19 residues. For the CDR3, the DNA is TGTGCCACCAGCAGAGAATGGGGTTTAGGAGCCAGCGCCACAGATACGCAGTATTTT. Residues: CATSREWGLGASATDTQYF.

Comment on this clone: Additional DNA sequences in this sample encode the identical CDR3. The chain couples TRBV4-3 to TRBJ2-7; 7 bases match TRBD1. The trim removed 4 bases at V and 0 bases at J, leaving 3 bases unmatched. The CDR3 runs 14 residues. Germline lookup yields CDR1 LGHNA and CDR2 YSLEER. The CDR3, as DNA: TGCGCCAGCAGCCCCTCAGGGGGCTCCTACGAGCAGTACTTC. Translation: CASSPSGGSYEQYF.

This clone has just one count. The CDR3 nucleotides are TGTGCCACCCGCCAGGGGGGCTCCTACGAGCAGTACTTC. Translating it yields CATRQGGSYEQYF. This chain links TRBV19 with TRBJ2-7; D perhaps matches TRBD1 (7 bases). V dropped 10 bases and J dropped 0 bases, with 13 bases sitting between them. This CDR3 contains 13 residues. CDR1 is LNHDA, CDR2 SQIVND, per germline (reference sequence).

This chain connects TRBV30 to TRBJ2-3; D is possibly TRBD1 (6 bases). Germline CDR1 reads GTSNPN; CDR2 reads SVGIG (reference sequence). V shed 8 bases and J shed 8 bases, with 17 bases lying between them. The CDR3 covers 12 residues. DNA for the CDR3: TGTGCCCGGGGAAGGTCCAGGGGTACGCAGTATTTT. Protein product: CARGRSRGTQYF.

This chain links TRBV6-1 with TRBJ2-7; tentative D call: TRBD1 (6 bases). The CDR3 has 14 residues. The V and J ends lost 2 bases and 2 bases respectively, with 10 bases between them. Germline V gene sequence: CDR1 MNHNS, CDR2 SASEGT. CDR3 loop: CASSEPRGAYEQYF. In DNA form, the CDR3 reads TGTGCCAGCAGTGAACCCAGGGGCGCCTACGAGCAGTACTTC.

The gene calls are TRBV6-6 and TRBJ2-7; 7 bases map to TRBD1. Germline V gives CDR1 MNHNY, CDR2 SVGAGI (reference sequence). CDR3 length equals 14 residues. Germline trimming cut 5 bases from V and 2 bases from J; bases unmatched to any gene: 6. CDR3 coding DNA: TGTGCCAGCAGTGGGACAGACAAGACCTACGAGCAGTACTTC. As protein: CASSGTDKTYEQYF.

The V call is TRBV7-2, the J call TRBJ2-1; a possible D gene is TRBD1 (6 bases). The CDR3 has 15 amino acids. From germline, CDR1 is SGHTA and CDR2 FQGNSA. The V end lost 5 bases, the J end lost 5 bases, and 16 bases lay between the germline ends. The CDR3 nucleotides read TGTGCCAGCAGCAGGGGAAGGACAGAAAACAATGAGCAGTTCTTC. It codes for CASSRGRTENNEQFF.

This chain connects TRBV2 to TRBJ2-1; D possibly uses TRBD1 or TRBD2 (5 bases each). There are 13 residues in the CDR3. The V gene lost 6 bases and the J gene lost 6 bases, with 12 bases spanning the gap. Looked up from germline, CDR1 is SNHLY and CDR2 is FYNNEI. The CDR3 loop is CASRQGELNEQFF. As DNA, the CDR3 is TGTGCCAGCAGGCAGGGAGAACTCAATGAGCAGTTCTTC.

This clone was detected only once. V is TRBV29-1 and J is TRBJ1-2, with 8 bases identical to TRBD1. The CDR3 runs 13 residues. V was clipped by 6 bases and J by 2 bases; unmatched bases: 5. Germline values: CDR1 SQVTM, CDR2 ANQGSEA. The CDR3 here is CSVGQGMNYGYTF. The CDR3 bases are TGCAGCGTCGGACAGGGCATGAACTATGGCTACACCTTC.

This chain joins TRBV18 and TRBJ2-1, with 7 bases lining up with TRBD1. The J segment lost 8 bases and the V segment lost 1 base, leaving 11 bases of the junction unmatched. Germline V gene data show CDR1 as KGHSH and CDR2 as LQKENI. The CDR3 has 16 amino acids. DNA of the CDR3: TGTGCCAGCTCACCACTTGGACAGGCATATGAGGATGAGCAGTTCTTC. Translation gives CASSPLGQAYEDEQFF.

The chain uses TRBV11-2 and TRBJ1-4; 7 bases agree with TRBD1. Germline loops: CDR1 SGHAT, CDR2 FQNNGV. J lost 6 bases, V lost 4 bases, and 2 bases had no gene match. There are 13 residues in the CDR3. CDR3 coding DNA: TGTGCCAGCAGCTCCGACAGGGATGAAAAACTGTTTTTT. As protein: CASSSDRDEKLFF. The full variable domain, rest sourced from reference TRBV11-2 and TRBJ1-4, is EAGVAQSPRYKIIEKRQSVAFWCNPISGHATLYWYQQILGQGPKLLIQFQNNGVVDDSQLPKDRFSAERLKGVDSTLKIQPAKLEDSAVYLCASSSDRDEKLFFGSGTQLSVL.